These 2 T cell receptor beta chains were all obtained from the same sample, sequenced in a study of control samples from healthy donors and cancer patients. Repertoires were generated with immunoSEQ multiplex PCR, while TCRdb's copy carries only in-frame clones and drops some. The sample has about 89,000 clones; around nine tenths are singletons. The specimen was blood. The source of these receptors is a man between 25 and 39 years old in good health.

The chain recombines TRBV24-1 with TRBJ1-2; 11 bases match TRBD1. This CDR3 is built from 16 residues. V dropped 1 base and J dropped 5; count of bases not matched to a gene: 5. CDR1 KGHDR and CDR2 SFDVKD come from the germline V gene. The CDR3 DNA follows: TGTGCCACCAGTGATTTAGGGACAGGGGGAGTTTATGGCTACACCTTC. It codes for CATSDLGTGGVYGYTF.

The chain has TRBV6-4 and TRBJ2-7, with 10 bases lining up with TRBD2. Germline trimming cut 3 bases from V and 1 base from J; bases unmatched to any gene: 9. Germline V lookup: CDR1 MRHNA, CDR2 SNTAGT. CDR3 size: 17 residues. CDR3 DNA sequence: TGTGCCAGCAGTGATTCCCCGGGACTAGCGCGGTCCTACGAGCAGTACTTC. Its protein is CASSDSPGLARSYEQYF.